The T cell receptor (beta chain) described here comes from a study of shared clonotypes between healthy human individuals. Whole-study results and caveats: In a handful of donors, 4.5% to 5.5% of naive CD4 clonotypes appeared in common.

All of the donors resided in Nashville, Tennessee, and each was a Caucasian adult. From CD4+ cells came CD45RA+ naive and CD45RA-negative memory subsets. As for this clone: Antigen unknown.

It was at deep level that the assay was run. Some clones are missing from TCRdb's copy, which holds only in-frame ones; the method was immunoSEQ multiplex PCR. The sample has 2 million to 2.5 million clones; roughly 92% are singletons. Sequenced material: naive CD4+ T cells from PBMCs. Subset meaning: CD45RA+ positively selected. The source is a man between 18 and 29 years old in good health. Some clones in this sample may be carry-over from other donors' samples.

The CDR3: CASSTTSGSPYEQFF. As DNA, the CDR3 is TGTGCCAGCTCAACTACTAGCGGGAGTCCGTATGAGCAGTTCTTC. V gene TRBV18 combines with J gene TRBJ2-1; 11 bases agree with TRBD2. The germline gives CDR1 KGHSH, CDR2 LQKENI. The CDR3 has 15 residues. With V trimmed by 5 bases and J by 8 bases, 8 bases remained unmatched.